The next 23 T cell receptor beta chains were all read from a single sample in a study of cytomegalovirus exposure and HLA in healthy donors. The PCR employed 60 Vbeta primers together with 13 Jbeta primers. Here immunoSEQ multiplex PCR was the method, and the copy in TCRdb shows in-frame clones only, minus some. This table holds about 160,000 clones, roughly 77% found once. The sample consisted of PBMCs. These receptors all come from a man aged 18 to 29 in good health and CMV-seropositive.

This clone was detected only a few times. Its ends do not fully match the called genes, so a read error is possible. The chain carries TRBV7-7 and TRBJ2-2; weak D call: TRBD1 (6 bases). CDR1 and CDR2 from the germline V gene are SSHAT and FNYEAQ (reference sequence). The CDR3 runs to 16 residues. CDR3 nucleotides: TGTGCTAGCAGCTCCAGACAGGACCCGAACACCGGGGAGCTGTTTTTT. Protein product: CASSSRQDPNTGELFF. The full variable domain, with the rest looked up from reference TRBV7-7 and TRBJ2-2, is GAGVSQSPRYKVTKRGQDVTLRCDPISSHATLYWYQQALGQGPEFLTYFNYEAQPDKSGLPSDRFSAERPEGSISTLTIQRTEQRDSAMYRCASSSRQDPNTGELFFGEGSRLTVL.

The CDR3 DNA follows: TGTGCCAGCAGCTGGGGGGTCCGCACAGATACGCAGTATTTT. Protein product: CASSWGVRTDTQYF. The genes are TRBV7-9 and TRBJ2-3, with TRBD2 as a possible D gene (6 bases). From germline, CDR1 is SEHNR and CDR2 FQNEAQ (reference sequence). The CDR3 consists of 14 residues. V lost 4 bases to trimming and J lost 1 base, with 9 bases between them.

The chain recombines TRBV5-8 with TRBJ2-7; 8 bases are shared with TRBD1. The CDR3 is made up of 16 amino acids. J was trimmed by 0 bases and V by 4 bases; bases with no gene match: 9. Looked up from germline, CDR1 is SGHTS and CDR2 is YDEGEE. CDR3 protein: CASSAKQGEGSYEQYV. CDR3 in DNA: TGTGCCAGCAGCGCAAAACAGGGGGAAGGCTCCTACGAGCAGTACGTC.

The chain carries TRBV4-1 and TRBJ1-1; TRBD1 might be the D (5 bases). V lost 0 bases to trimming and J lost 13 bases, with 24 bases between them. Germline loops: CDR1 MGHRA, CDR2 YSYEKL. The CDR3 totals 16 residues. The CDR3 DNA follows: TGCGCCAGCAGCCAAGAACCAAGTGTGAGTGCAGGGTTCTTTTTCTTT. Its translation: CASSQEPSVSAGFFFF.

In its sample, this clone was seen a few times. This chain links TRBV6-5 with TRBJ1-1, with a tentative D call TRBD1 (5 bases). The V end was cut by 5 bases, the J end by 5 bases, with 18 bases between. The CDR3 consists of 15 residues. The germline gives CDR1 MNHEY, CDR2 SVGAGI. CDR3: CASSPPGFVKTEAFF. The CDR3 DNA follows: TGTGCCAGCAGTCCGCCAGGGTTCGTCAAGACTGAAGCTTTCTTT.

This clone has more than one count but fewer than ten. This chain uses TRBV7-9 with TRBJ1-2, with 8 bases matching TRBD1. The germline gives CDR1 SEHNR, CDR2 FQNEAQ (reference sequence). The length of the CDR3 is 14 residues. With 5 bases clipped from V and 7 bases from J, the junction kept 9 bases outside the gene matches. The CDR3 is CASSPQGAGSGYTF. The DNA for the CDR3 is TGTGCCAGCAGCCCCCAGGGGGCTGGAAGTGGCTACACCTTC.

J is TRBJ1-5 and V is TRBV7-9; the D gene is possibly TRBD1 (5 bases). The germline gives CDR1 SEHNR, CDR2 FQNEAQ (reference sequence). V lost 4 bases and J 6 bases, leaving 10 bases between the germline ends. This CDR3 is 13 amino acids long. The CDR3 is CASSSGSTQPQHF. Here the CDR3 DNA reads TGTGCCAGCAGCTCAGGGTCCACTCAGCCCCAGCATTTT.

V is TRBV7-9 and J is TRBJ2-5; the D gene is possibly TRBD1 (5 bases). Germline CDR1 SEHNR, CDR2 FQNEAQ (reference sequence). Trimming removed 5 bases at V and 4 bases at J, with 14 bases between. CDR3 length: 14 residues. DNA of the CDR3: TGTGCCAGCAGCACCCCAGGGTACGGAGAGACCCAGTACTTC. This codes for CASSTPGYGETQYF.

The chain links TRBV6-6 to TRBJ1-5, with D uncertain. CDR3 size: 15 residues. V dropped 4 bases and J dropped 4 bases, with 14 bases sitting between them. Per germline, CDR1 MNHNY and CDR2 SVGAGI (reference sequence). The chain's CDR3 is CASSSNSGGNQPQHF. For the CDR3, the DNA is TGTGCCAGCAGTTCAAATTCGGGAGGAAATCAGCCCCAGCATTTT.

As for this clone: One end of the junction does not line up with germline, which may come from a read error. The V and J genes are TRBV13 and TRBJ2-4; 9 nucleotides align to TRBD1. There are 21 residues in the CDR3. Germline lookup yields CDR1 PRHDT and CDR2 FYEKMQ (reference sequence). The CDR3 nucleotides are TGTGCCAGCAGCTTATTTCTGGGACAGGGAATTTCAACAACAACCAAAAACATTCAGTGCTTC. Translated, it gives CASSLFLGQGISTTTKNIQCF.

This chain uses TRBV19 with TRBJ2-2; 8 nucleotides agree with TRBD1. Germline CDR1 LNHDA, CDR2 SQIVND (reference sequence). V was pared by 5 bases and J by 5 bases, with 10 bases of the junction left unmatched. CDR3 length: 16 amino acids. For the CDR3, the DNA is TGTGCCAGTAGTGGAACTCAGGGGGCGGGGACCGGGGAGCTGTTTTTT. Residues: CASSGTQGAGTGELFF. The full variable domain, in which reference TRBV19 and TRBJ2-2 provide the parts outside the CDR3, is DGGITQSPKYLFRKEGQNVTLSCEQNLNHDAMYWYRQDPGQGLRLIYYSQIVNDFQKGDIAEGYSVSREKKESFPLTVTSAQKNPTAFYLCASSGTQGAGTGELFFGEGSRLTVL.

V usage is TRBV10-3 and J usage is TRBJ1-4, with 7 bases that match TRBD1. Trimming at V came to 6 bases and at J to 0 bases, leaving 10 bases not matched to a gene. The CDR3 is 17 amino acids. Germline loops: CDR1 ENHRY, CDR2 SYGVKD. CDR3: CAISRDRSAATNEKLFF. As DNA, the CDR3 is TGTGCCATCAGCCGGGACAGATCCGCTGCAACTAATGAAAAACTGTTTTTT.

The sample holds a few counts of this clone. The CDR3 DNA follows: TGCGCCAGCAGCCAAGCAGGGGAAGAGACCCAGTACTTC. Its translation is CASSQAGEETQYF. The chain uses TRBV4-1 and TRBJ2-5, with D tentatively TRBD1 (6 bases). The CDR3 contains 13 residues. CDR1 MGHRA and CDR2 YSYEKL come from the germline V gene. The ends were cut back, 1 base at V and 3 bases at J, with 6 bases in the middle.

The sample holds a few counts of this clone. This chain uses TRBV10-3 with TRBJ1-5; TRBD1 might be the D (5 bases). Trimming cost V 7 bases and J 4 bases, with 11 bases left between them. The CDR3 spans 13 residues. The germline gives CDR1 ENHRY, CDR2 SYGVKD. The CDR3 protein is CAITQTANQPQHF. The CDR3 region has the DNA TGTGCCATCACCCAGACAGCTAATCAGCCCCAGCATTTT.

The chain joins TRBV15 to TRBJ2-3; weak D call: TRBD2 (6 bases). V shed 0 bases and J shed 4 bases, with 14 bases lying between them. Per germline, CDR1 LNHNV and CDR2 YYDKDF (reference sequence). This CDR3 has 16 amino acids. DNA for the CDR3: TGTGCCACCAGCAGAGATAGTCGGCGGGGTGCAGATACGCAGTATTTT. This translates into CATSRDSRRGADTQYF. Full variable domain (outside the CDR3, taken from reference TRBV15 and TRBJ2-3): DAMVIQNPRYQVTQFGKPVTLSCSQTLNHNVMYWYQQKSSQAPKLLFHYYDKDFNNEADTPDNFQSRRPNTSFCFLDIRSPGLGDTAMYLCATSRDSRRGADTQYFGPGTRLTVL.

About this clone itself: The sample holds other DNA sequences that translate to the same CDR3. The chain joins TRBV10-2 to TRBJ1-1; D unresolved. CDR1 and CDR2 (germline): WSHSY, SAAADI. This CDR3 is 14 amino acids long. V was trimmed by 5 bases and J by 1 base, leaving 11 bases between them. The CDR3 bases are TGCGCCAGCAGTTCTAGACCCGGGAACACTGAAGCTTTCTTT. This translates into CASSSRPGNTEAFF.

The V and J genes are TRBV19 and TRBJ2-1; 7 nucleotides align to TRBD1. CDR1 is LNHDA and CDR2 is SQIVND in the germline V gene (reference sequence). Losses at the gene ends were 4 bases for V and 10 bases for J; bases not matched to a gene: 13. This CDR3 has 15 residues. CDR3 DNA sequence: TGTGCCAGTAGTAATGGGGGTACAGGGGCGAGGGAGCAGTTCTTC. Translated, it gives CASSNGGTGAREQFF.

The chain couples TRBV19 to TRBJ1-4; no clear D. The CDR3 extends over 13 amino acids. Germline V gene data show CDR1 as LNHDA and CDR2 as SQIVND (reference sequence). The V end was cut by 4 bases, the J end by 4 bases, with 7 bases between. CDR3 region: CASSSSFNEKLFF. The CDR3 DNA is TGTGCCAGTAGTAGCAGTTTTAATGAAAAACTGTTTTTT.

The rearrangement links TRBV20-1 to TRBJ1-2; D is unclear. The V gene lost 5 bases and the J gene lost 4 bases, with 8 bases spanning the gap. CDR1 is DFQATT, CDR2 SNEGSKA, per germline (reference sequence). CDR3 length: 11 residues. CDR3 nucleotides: TGCAGTGCTTACAGTACCTATGGCTACACCTTC. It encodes CSAYSTYGYTF.

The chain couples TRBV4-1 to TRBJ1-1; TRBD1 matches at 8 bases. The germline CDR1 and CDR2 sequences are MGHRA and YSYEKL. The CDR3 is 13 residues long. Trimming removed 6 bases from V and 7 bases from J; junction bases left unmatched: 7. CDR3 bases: TGCGCCAGCAGACAGACAGGGGAGGATGAAGCTTTCTTT. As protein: CASRQTGEDEAFF.

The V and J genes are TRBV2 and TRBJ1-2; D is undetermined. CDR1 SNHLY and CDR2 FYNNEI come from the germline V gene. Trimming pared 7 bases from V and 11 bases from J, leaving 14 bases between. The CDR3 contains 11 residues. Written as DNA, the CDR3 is TGTGCCAGCACCGTACAGTCTGGTTACACCTTC. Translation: CASTVQSGYTF.

The CDR3 reads CASSKGASGKEGQYV. DNA of the CDR3: TGTGCCAGCAGCAAAGGGGCTAGCGGGAAAGAAGGGCAGTACGTC. The chain combines TRBV11-2 with TRBJ2-7; TRBD2 matches 9 bases. V trimming: 5 bases; J trimming: 9 bases; junction bases outside the gene matches: 14. This CDR3 region has 15 residues. Germline values: CDR1 SGHAT, CDR2 FQNNGV.

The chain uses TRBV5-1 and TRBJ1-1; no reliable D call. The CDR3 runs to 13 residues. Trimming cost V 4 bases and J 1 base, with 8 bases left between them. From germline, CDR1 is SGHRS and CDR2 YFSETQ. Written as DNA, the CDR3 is TGCGCCAGCAGCCCGACACCGAACACTGAAGCTTTCTTT. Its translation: CASSPTPNTEAFF.